This T cell receptor beta chain derives from a study of T cells in Graves' hyperthyroidism and ophthalmopathy. Study-wide context: At the time of initial diagnosis and before any treatment, peripheral blood was collected.

Study-wide results and caveats: Prediction of ophthalmopathy progression came a median roughly 6.7 months pre-onset. Clonotypes that were expanded in thyroid above 0.001 mostly appeared in blood too.

Amplification yielded TCR beta CDR3 regions, with RNA transcripts as the source. Using the HTBI primer set, a first-round RT-PCR was run on the TCR CDR3. Using its own MiXCR run on the multiplex PCR reads, TCRdb lists one record per CDR3 protein. The sample shows under 800,000 distinct CDR3 sequences, 14% of them seen only once. Uncontrolled infection, other autoimmune disease, pregnancy or lactation barred patients from enrollment. This clonotype was seen at least ten times. The antigen is not known. The source is a woman aged 18-29 years with Graves' hyperthyroidism. The specimen sequenced was blood.

In nucleotides, the CDR3 is TGTGCCAGCAGCGTGGGGGCCACCTACGAGCAGTACTTC. Translating gives CASSVGATYEQYF. This rearrangement joins TRBV12-3 or TRBV12-4 to TRBJ2-7, with D maybe TRBD1 (6 bases). Trimming took off 6 bases at V and 2 bases at J, with 11 bases between the two ends. The CDR3 length is 13 residues.